The clone carrying this T cell receptor (beta chain) occurred a few times. Antigen specificity is unknown. This specimen belongs to a study of blood T cells in healthy people across ages. Overall study results and limits: Among long-lived donors, naive CD4+ cells were more numerous and diversity higher than in aged donors.

Between the trimmed V and J ends, which lost 4 bases and 9 bases, there was a span of 20 bases. Germline V CDR1 and CDR2: SGHRS, YFSETQ. The CDR3 has 15 amino acids. Next came a second PCR, run for about 6 to 12 cycles, which used a sample-barcoded 5' primer along with a J-beta primer mix. TCRdb called the 5' RACE reads again in MiXCR, with one record for every CDR3 protein. The sample includes roughly 860,000 distinct CDR3 sequences, approximately 65% seen only once; the top ten take about 27%. The J gene is TRBJ2-4, the V gene TRBV5-1; tentatively, D is TRBD1 (8 bases). Material: blood. This sequence originates from a young man in good health. CDR3 sequence: CASSQGAGWEGIQYF. The CDR3 coding sequence is TGCGCCAGCAGCCAGGGGGCAGGATGGGAGGGCATTCAGTACTTC.